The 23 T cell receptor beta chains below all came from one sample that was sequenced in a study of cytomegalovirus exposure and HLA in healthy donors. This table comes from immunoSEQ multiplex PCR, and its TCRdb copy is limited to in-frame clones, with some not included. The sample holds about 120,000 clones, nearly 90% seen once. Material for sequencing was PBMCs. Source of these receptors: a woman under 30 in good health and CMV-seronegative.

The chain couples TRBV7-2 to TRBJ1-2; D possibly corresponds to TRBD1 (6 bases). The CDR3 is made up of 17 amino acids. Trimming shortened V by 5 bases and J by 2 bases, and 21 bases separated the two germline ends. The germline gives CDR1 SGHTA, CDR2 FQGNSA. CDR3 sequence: CASSELAWQGLNYGYTF. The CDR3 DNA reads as TGTGCCAGCAGCGAACTGGCTTGGCAGGGGTTAAACTATGGCTACACCTTC.

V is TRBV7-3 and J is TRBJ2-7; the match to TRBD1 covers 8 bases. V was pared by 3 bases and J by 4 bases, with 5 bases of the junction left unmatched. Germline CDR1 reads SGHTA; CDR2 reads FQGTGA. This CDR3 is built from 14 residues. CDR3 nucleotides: TGTGCCAGCAGCTTGGGAGACAGGGGATACGAGCAGTACTTC. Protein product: CASSLGDRGYEQYF.

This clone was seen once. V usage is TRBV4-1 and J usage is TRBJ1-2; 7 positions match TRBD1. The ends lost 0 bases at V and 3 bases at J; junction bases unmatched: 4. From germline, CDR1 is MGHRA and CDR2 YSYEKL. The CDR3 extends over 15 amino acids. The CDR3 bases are TGCGCCAGCAGCCAAGATCCTGGGACAGACTATGGCTACACCTTC. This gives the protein CASSQDPGTDYGYTF.

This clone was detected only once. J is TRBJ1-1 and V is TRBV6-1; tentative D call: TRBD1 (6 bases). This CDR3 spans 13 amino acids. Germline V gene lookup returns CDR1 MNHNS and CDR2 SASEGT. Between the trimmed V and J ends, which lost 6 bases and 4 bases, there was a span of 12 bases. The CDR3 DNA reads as TGTGCCAGCAGCTATACAGGGATCACTGAAGCTTTCTTT. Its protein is CASSYTGITEAFF.

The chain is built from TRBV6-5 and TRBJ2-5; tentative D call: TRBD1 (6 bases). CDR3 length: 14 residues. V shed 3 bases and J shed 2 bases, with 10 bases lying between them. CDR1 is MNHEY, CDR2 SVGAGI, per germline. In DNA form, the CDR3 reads TGTGCCAGCAGTTATCGGACAGCACAAGAGACCCAGTACTTC. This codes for CASSYRTAQETQYF.

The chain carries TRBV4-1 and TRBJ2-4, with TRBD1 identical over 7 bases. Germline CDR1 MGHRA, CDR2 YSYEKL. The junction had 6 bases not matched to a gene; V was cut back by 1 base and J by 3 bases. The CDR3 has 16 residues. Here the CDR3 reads CASSQVRDSYKNIQYF. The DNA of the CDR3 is TGCGCCAGCAGCCAAGTCCGGGACAGTTACAAAAACATTCAGTACTTC.

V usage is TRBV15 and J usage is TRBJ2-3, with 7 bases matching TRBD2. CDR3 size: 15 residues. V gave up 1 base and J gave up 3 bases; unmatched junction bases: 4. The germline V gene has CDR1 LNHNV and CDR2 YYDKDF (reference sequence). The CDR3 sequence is CATSRAGGLTDTQYF. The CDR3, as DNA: TGTGCCACCAGCAGAGCGGGGGGTCTGACAGATACGCAGTATTTT.

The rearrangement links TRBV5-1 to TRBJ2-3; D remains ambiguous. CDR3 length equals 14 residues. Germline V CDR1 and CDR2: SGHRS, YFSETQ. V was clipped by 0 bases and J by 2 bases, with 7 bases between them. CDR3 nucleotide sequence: TGCGCCAGCAGCTTGGAGCATAACACAGATACGCAGTATTTT. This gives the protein CASSLEHNTDTQYF.

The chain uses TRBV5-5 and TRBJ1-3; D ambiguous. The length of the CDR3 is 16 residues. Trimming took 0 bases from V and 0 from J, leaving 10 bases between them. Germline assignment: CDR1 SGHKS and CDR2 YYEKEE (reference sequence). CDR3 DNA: TGTGCCAGCAGCTTGGTTGAGGATTACTCTGGAAACACCATATATTTT. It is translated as CASSLVEDYSGNTIYF.

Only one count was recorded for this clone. The CDR3, as DNA: TGTGCCAGCAGCCCAACCTGGGGGGGTGCCCAAGAGACCCAGTACTTC. Its translation: CASSPTWGGAQETQYF. The chain combines TRBV9 with TRBJ2-5, with TRBD2 identical over 7 bases. Germline CDR1 is SGDLS and CDR2 is YYNGEE. CDR3 size: 16 residues. Unmatched junction bases numbered 10, after V lost 4 bases and J lost 1 base.

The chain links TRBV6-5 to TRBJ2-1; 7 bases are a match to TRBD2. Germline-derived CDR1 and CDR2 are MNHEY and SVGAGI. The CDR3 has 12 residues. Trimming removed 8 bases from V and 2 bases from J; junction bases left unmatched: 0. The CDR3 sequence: CASGGAYNEQFF. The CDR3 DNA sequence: TGTGCCAGCGGGGGGGCCTACAATGAGCAGTTCTTC.

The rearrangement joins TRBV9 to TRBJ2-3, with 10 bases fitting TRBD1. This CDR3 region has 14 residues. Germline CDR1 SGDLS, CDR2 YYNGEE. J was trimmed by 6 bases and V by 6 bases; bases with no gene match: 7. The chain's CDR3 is CASKGQGTWDTQYF. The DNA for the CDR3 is TGTGCCAGCAAGGGACAGGGGACCTGGGATACGCAGTATTTT.

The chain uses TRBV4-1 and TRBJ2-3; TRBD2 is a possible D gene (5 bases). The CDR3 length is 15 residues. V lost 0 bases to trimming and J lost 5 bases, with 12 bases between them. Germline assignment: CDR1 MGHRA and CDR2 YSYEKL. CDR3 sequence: CASSQERVSRDTQYF. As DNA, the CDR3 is TGCGCCAGCAGCCAAGAGAGGGTGTCCAGAGATACGCAGTATTTT.

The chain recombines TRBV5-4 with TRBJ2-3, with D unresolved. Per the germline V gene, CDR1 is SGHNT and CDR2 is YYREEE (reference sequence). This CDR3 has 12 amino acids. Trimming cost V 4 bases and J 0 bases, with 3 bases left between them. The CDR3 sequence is CASSLSTDTQYF. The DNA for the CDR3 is TGTGCCAGCAGCCTAAGCACAGATACGCAGTATTTT.

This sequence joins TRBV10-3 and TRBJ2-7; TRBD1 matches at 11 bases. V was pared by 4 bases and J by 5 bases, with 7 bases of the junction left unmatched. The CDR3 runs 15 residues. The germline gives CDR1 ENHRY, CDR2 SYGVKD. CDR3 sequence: CAISGRTGGLNEQYF. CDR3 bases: TGTGCCATCAGTGGTCGGACAGGGGGCCTAAACGAGCAGTACTTC.

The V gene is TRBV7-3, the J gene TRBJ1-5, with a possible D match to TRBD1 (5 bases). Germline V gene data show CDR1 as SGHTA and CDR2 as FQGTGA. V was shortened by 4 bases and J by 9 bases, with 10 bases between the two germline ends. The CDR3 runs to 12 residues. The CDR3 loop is CASSSRGGPQHF. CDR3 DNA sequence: TGTGCCAGCAGCTCCCGGGGGGGGCCCCAGCATTTT. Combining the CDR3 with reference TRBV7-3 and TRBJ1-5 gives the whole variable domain GAGVSQTPSNKVTEKGKYVELRCDPISGHTALYWYRQSLGQGPEFLIYFQGTGAADDSGLPNDRFFAVRPEGSVSTLKIQRTERGDSAVYLCASSSRGGPQHFGDGTRLSIL.

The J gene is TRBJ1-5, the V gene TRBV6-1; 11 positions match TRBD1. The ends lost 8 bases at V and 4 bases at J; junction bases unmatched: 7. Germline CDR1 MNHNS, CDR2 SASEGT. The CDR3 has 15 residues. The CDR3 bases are TGTGCCAGCCAACCCGGGGACAGGGGGAATCAGCCCCAGCATTTT. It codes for CASQPGDRGNQPQHF.

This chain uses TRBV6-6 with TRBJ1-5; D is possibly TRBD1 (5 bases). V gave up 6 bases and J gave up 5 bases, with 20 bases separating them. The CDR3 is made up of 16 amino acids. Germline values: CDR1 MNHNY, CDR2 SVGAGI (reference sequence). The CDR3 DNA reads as TGTGCCAGCAGAGGCCTTGAGACGGGGGGGTATCAGCCCCAGCATTTT. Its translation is CASRGLETGGYQPQHF.

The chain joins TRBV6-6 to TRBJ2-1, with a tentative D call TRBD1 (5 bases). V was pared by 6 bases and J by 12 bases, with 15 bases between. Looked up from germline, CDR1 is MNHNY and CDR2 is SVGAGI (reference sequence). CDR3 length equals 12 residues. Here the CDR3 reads CASRMTAPTQFF. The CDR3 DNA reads TGTGCCAGCAGAATGACAGCACCCACGCAGTTCTTC.

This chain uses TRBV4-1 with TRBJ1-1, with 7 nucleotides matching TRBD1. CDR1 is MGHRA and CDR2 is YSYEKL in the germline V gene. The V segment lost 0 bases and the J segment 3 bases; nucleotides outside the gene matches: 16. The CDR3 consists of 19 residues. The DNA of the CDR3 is TGCGCCAGCAGCCAAGATCTGGTGACAGGCCCTACAGGGGACACTGAAGCTTTCTTT. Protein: CASSQDLVTGPTGDTEAFF.

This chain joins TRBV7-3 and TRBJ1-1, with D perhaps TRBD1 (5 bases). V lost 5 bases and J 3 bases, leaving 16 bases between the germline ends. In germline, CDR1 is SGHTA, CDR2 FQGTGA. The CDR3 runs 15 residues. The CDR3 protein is CASSPVGGRDTEAFF. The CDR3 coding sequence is TGTGCCAGCAGCCCTGTCGGGGGAAGGGACACTGAAGCTTTCTTT.

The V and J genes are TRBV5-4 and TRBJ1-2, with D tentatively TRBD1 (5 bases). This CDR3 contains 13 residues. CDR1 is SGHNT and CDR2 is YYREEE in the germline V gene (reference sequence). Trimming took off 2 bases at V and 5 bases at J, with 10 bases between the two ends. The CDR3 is CASSFTRGYGYTF. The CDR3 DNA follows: TGTGCCAGCAGCTTCACCCGGGGGTATGGCTACACCTTC.

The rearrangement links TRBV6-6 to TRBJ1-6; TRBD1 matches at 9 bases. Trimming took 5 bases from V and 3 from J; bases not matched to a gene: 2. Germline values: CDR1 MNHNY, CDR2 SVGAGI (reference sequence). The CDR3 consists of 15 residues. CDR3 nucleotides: TGTGCCAGCAGTAGGACAGGGGACTATAATTCACCCCTCCACTTT. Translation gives CASSRTGDYNSPLHF.